The sequence of this TCR beta chain was determined in a study of CD8 T cells in ankylosing spondylitis. The CDR3 runs 14 residues. Germline V gene sequence: CDR1 MDHEN, CDR2 SYDVKM. Unmatched junction bases numbered 4, after V lost 7 bases and J lost 4 bases. Each CDR3 protein gets one entry after TCRdb re-called the 5' RACE reads with MiXCR. The sample has almost 250,000 distinct CDR3 sequences, 30% to 40% seen once. With respect to this clonotype: Its antigen is unknown.

Study outcomes and limitations: Within matched ankylosing spondylitis synovial fluid, disease-linked clones were reportedly significantly enriched. In the blood and synovial fluid of reactive arthritis, some motif variants had been previously reported.

This chain links TRBV28 with TRBJ2-1; 10 nucleotides align to TRBD2. The source is a male donor with ankylosing spondylitis or in good health (not recorded which). The sample taken for sequencing was blood, either unsorted or a sorted T cell fraction (not recorded which). The CDR3 loop reads CASIRAGGYNEQFF. Written as DNA, the CDR3 is TGTGCCAGCATTAGAGCGGGGGGGTACAATGAGCAGTTCTTC. Looking up the rest from reference TRBV28 and TRBJ2-1 gives the full variable domain: DVKVTQSSRYLVKRTGEKVFLECVQDMDHENMFWYRQDPGLGLRLIYFSYDVKMKEKGDIPEGYSVSREKKERFSLILESASTNQTSMYLCASIRAGGYNEQFFGPGTRLTVL.